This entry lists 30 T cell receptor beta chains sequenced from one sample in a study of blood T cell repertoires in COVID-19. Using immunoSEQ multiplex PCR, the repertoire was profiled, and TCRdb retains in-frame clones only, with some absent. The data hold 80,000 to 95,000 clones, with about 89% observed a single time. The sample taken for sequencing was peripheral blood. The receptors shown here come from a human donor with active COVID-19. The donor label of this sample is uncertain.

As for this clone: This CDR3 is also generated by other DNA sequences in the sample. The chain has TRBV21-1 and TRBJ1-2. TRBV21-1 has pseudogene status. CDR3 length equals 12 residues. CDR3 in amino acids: CASGRGGGGYTF. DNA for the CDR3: TGTGCCAGCGGACGGGGAGGGGGTGGCTACACCTTC.

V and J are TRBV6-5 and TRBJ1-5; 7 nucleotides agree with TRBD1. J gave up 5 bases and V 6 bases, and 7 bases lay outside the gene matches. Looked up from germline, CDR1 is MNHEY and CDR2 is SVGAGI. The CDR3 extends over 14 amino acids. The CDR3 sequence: CASRKGQRDQPQHF. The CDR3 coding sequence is TGTGCCAGCAGGAAGGGACAGAGAGATCAGCCCCAGCATTTT.

CDR3 DNA sequence: TGCGCCAGCAGCTTGCTTGGGACACCGATCTACAATGAGCAGTTCTTC. This codes for CASSLLGTPIYNEQFF. The chain links TRBV5-1 to TRBJ2-1; tentatively, D is TRBD1 (6 bases). Deletions cut 1 base from V and 3 bases from J, with 14 bases between. The CDR3 covers 16 residues. The germline CDR1 and CDR2 sequences are SGHRS and YFSETQ.

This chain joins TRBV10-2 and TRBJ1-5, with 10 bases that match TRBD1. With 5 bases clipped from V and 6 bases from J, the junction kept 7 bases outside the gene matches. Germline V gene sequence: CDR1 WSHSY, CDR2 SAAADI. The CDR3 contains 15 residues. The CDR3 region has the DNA TGCGCCAGCAGTCCCGGACAGGGGGGATCTCAGCCCCAGCATTTT. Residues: CASSPGQGGSQPQHF.

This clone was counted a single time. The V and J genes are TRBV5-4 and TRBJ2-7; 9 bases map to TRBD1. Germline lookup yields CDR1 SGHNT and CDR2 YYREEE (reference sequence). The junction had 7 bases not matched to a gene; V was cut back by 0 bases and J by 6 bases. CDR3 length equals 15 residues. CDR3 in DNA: TGTGCCAGCAGCTTGGCAACAGGGGGCAGGAGCGAGCAGTACTTC. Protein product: CASSLATGGRSEQYF.

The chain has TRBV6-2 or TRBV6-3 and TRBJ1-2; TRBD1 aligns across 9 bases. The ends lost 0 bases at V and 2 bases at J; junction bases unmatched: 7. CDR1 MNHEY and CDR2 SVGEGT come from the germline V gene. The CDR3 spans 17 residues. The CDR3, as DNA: TGTGCCAGCAGTTACTCCGGACAGGGGCGACTCAACTATGGCTACACCTTC. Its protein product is CASSYSGQGRLNYGYTF.

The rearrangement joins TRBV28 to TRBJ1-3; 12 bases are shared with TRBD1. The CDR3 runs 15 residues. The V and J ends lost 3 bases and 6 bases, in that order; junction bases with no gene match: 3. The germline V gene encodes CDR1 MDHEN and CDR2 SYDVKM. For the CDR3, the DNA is TGTGCCAGCAGTTTGGGACAGGGGGCCGAAAACACCATATATTTT. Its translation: CASSLGQGAENTIYF.

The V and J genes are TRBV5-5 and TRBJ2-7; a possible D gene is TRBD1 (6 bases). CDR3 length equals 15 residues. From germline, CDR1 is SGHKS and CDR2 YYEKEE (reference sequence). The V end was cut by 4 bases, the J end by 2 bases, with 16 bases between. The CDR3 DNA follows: TGTGCCAGCAGCCCCTTGGACAGCCAGCCCTACGAGCAGTACTTC. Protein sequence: CASSPLDSQPYEQYF.

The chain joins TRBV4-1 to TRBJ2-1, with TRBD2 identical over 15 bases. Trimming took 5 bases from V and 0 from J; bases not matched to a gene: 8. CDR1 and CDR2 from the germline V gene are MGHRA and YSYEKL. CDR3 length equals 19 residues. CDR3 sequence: CASSSRTSGGESSYNEQFF. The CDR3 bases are TGCGCCAGCAGCTCCCGGACTAGCGGGGGGGAGAGCTCCTACAATGAGCAGTTCTTC.

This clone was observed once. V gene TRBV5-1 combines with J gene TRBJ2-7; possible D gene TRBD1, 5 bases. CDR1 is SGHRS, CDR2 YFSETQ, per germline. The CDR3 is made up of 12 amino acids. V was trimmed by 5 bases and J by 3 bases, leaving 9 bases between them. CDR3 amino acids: CASSFDSYEQYF. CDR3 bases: TGCGCCAGCAGTTTTGACAGCTACGAGCAGTACTTC.

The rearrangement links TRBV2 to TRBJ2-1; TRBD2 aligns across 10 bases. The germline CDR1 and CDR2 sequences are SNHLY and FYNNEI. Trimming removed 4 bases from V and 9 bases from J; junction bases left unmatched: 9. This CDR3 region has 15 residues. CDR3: CASSGAGGPVVEQFF. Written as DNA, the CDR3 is TGTGCCAGCAGTGGAGCGGGGGGGCCTGTCGTTGAGCAGTTCTTC.

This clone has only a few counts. Here the CDR3 reads CASRTSGEAGELFF. CDR3 in DNA: TGCGCCAGCAGGACTAGCGGGGAAGCCGGGGAGCTGTTTTTT. The chain carries TRBV10-2 and TRBJ2-2; 11 bases map to TRBD2. Germline loops: CDR1 WSHSY, CDR2 SAAADI. V was pared by 6 bases and J by 6 bases, with 3 bases of the junction left unmatched. The CDR3 is made up of 14 amino acids.

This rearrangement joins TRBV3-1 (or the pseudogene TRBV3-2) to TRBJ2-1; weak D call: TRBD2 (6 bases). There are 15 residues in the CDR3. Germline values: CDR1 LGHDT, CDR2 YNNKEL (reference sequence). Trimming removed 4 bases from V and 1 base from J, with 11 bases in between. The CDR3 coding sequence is TGTGCCAGCAGCCGGGTGGGGGGATCCTACAATGAGCAGTTCTTC. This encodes CASSRVGGSYNEQFF.

The CDR3 here is CASSLTGASNTGELFF. Written as DNA, the CDR3 is TGTGCCAGCAGCCTGACAGGGGCGTCGAACACCGGGGAGCTGTTTTTT. The chain combines TRBV2 with TRBJ2-2; TRBD1 aligns across 8 bases. The CDR3 totals 16 residues. The trim removed 6 bases at V and 0 bases at J, leaving 6 bases unmatched. From germline, CDR1 is SNHLY and CDR2 FYNNEI.

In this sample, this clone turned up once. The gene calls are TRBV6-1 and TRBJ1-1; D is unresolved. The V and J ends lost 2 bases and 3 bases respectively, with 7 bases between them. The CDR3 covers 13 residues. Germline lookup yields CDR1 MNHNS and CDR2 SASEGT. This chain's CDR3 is CASSERLDTEAFF. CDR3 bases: TGTGCCAGCAGTGAAAGACTGGACACTGAAGCTTTCTTT.

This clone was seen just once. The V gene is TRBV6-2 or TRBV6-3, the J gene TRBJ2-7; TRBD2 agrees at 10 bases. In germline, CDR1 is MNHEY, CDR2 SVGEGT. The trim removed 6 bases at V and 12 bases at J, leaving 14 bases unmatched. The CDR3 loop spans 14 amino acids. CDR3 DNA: TGTGCCAGCAGCAAGGACTTGCTAGCGGGGGATCGGTACTTC. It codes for CASSKDLLAGDRYF.

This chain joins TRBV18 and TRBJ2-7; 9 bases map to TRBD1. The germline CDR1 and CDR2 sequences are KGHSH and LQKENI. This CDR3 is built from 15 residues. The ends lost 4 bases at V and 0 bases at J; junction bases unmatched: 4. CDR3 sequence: CASSLGTGTSYEQYF. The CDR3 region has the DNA TGTGCCAGCTCACTCGGGACAGGGACCTCCTACGAGCAGTACTTC.

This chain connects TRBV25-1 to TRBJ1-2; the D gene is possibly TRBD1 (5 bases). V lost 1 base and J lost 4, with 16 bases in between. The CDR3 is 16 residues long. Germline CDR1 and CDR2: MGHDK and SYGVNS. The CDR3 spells CASSESGGSLGYGYTF. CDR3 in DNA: TGTGCCAGCAGTGAATCGGGGGGGAGTCTTGGCTATGGCTACACCTTC.

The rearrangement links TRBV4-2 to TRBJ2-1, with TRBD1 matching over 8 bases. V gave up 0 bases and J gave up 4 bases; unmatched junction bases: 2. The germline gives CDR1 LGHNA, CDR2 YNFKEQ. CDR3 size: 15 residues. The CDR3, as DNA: TGTGCCAGCAGCCAAGAGACAGGGGTATACAATGAGCAGTTCTTC. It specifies CASSQETGVYNEQFF.

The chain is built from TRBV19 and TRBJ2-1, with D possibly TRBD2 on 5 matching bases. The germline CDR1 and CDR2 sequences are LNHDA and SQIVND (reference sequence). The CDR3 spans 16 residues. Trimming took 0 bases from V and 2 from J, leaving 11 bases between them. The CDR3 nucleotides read TGTGCCAGTAGTATAGACGGCAGCGGAGCCTACAATGAGCAGTTCTTC. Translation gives CASSIDGSGAYNEQFF.

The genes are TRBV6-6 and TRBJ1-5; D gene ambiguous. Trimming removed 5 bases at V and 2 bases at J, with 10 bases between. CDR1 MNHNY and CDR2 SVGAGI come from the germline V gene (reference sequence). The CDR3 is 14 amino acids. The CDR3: CASSTMSGNQPQHF. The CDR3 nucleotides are TGTGCCAGCAGTACGATGTCGGGCAATCAGCCCCAGCATTTT.

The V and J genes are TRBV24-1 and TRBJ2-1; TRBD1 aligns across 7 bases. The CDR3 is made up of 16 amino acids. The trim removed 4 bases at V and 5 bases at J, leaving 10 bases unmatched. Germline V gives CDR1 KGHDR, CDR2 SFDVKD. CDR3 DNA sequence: TGTGCCACCAGTGACCCGCATGTGACAGGGAACAATGAGCAGTTCTTC. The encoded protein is CATSDPHVTGNNEQFF.

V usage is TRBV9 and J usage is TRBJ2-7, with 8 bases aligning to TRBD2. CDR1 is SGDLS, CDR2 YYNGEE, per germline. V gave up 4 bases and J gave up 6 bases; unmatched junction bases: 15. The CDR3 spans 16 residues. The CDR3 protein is CASSPRGVAGTSEQYF. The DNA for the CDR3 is TGTGCCAGCAGCCCCCGTGGGGTAGCGGGGACCAGCGAGCAGTACTTC.

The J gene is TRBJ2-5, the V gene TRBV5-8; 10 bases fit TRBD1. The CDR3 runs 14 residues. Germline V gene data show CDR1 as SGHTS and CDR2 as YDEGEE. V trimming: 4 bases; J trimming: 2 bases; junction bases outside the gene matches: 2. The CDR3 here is CASSKGQGQETQYF. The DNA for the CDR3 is TGTGCCAGCAGCAAGGGACAGGGGCAAGAGACCCAGTACTTC.

This CDR3 reads CASSSFRDSQINEQFF. The CDR3 DNA sequence: TGTGCCAGCAGCTCCTTCCGGGACTCCCAGATCAATGAGCAGTTCTTC. The J gene is TRBJ2-1, the V gene TRBV7-9; perhaps TRBD2 as D (6 bases). The V and J ends lost 4 bases and 6 bases respectively, with 19 bases between them. This CDR3 comprises 16 residues. Germline V gene sequence: CDR1 SEHNR, CDR2 FQNEAQ (reference sequence).

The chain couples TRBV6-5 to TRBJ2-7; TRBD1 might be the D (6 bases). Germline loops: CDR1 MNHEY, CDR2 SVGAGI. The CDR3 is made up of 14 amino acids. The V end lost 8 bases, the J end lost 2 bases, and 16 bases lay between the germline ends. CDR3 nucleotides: TGTGCCAGCGGGCTAGGGGGATCCCCCTACGAGCAGTACTTC. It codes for CASGLGGSPYEQYF.

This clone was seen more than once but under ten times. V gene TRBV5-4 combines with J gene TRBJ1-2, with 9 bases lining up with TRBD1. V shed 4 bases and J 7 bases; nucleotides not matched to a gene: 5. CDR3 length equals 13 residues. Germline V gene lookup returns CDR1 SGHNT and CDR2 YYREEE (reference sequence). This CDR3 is CASSVQGARGYTF. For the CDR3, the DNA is TGTGCCAGCAGCGTACAGGGGGCTCGTGGCTACACCTTC.

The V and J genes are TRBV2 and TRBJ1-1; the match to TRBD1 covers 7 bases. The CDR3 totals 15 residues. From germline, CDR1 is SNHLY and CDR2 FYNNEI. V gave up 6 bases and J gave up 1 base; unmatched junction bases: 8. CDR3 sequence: CASRRGQPTNTEAFF. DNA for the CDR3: TGTGCCAGCAGGAGGGGACAGCCTACGAACACTGAAGCTTTCTTT.

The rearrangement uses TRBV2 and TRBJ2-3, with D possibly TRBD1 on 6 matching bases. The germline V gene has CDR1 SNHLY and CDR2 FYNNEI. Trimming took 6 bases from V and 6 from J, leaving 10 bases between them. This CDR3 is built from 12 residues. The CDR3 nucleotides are TGTGCCAGCAGCGAAACAGGGGATACGCAGTATTTT. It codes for CASSETGDTQYF.

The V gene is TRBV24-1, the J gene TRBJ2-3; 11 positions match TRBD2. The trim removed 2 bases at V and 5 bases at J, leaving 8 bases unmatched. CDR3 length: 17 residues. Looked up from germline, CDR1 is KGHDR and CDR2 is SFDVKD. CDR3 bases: TGTGCCACCAGTGATTGGGCTAGCGGGGGGTCCCAAGATACGCAGTATTTT. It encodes CATSDWASGGSQDTQYF.